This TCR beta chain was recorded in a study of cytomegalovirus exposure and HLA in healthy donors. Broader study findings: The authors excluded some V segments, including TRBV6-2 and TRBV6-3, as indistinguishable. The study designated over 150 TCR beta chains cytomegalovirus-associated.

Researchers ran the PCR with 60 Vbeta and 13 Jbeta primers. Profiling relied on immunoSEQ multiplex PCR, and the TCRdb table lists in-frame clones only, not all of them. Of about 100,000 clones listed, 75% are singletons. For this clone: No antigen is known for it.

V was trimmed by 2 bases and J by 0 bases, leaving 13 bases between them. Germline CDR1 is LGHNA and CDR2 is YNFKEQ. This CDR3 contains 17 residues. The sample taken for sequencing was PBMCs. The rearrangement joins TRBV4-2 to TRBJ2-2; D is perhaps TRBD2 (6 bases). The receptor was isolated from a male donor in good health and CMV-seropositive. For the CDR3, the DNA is TGTGCCAGCAGCCAACACGCGGGACTCGCGAACACCGGGGAGCTGTTTTTT. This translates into CASSQHAGLANTGELFF.